A selection of T cell receptor beta chains follows, all from one sample in a study of TIL therapy for anti-PD-1-resistant metastatic lung cancer. Clones were read by immunoSEQ multiplex PCR, and TCRdb kept only the in-frame ones, dropping some. The sample holds about 36,000 clones, around 79% seen once. Sequenced material: blood, taken at baseline. Every receptor here comes from a person between 30 and 80 years old with non-small cell lung cancer. CDR3s include the opening cysteine and the closing phenylalanine or tryptophan. The D gene is left open where the match is weak. Clone size is shown for a subset of rows, as once, few, many or a class of expanded clone.

CDR3: CASSQVGQETQYF
DNA: TGTGCCAGTTCCCAAGTAGGACAAGAGACCCAGTACTTC
J: TRBJ2-5
size: NA
V: TRBV18
D: NA

CDR3: CASNTGNTEAFF
DNA: TGTGCCAGCAATACTGGAAACACTGAAGCTTTCTTT
J: TRBJ1-1
size: NA
V: TRBV28
D: NA

CDR3: CASSMLGDGELFF
DNA: TGTGCCAGTAGTATGCTGGGTGACGGGGAGCTGTTTTTT
J: TRBJ2-2
size: NA
V: TRBV19
D: NA

CDR3: CASSGQGYTEAFF
DNA: TGTGCCAGCAGCGGACAGGGTTACACTGAAGCTTTCTTT
J: TRBJ1-1
size: few
V: TRBV9
D: TRBD1

CDR3: CASSFRQGLSGNTIYF
DNA: TGTGCCAGCAGTTTCAGACAGGGGCTCTCTGGAAACACCATATATTTT
J: TRBJ1-3
size: NA
V: TRBV6-5
D: TRBD1

CDR3: CASSLPVNQPQHF
DNA: TGTGCCAGCAGTTTACCTGTCAATCAGCCCCAGCATTTT
J: TRBJ1-5
size: NA
V: TRBV28
D: NA

CDR3: CASSPGTGGAQPLYEQYF
DNA: TGTGCCAGCAGCCCGGGGACAGGGGGCGCCCAGCCCCTATACGAGCAGTACTTC
J: TRBJ2-7
size: NA
V: TRBV14
D: TRBD1

CDR3: CASSPGTGVNGYTF
DNA: TGTGCCAGCAGCCCCGGGACAGGGGTAAATGGCTACACCTTC
J: TRBJ1-2
size: few
V: TRBV7-9
D: TRBD1

CDR3: CASSFDPIITGELFF
DNA: TGTGCCAGCAGCTTTGACCCTATAATAACCGGGGAGCTGTTTTTT
J: TRBJ2-2
size: NA
V: TRBV7-2
D: NA

CDR3: CASSHFREIGYNEQFF
DNA: TGCGCCAGCAGCCACTTCCGGGAGATAGGATACAATGAGCAGTTCTTC
J: TRBJ2-1
size: NA
V: TRBV4-3
D: NA

CDR3: CASSVEGTGMHTIYF
DNA: TGTGCCAGCAGCGTAGAAGGGACAGGGATGCACACCATATATTTT
J: TRBJ1-3
size: NA
V: TRBV9
D: TRBD1

CDR3: CASSARAGNTEAFF
DNA: TGTGCCAGCAGTGCGAGGGCGGGGAACACTGAAGCTTTCTTT
J: TRBJ1-1
size: NA
V: TRBV7-2
D: NA

CDR3: CASSWEQGSQPQHF
DNA: TGCGCCAGCAGCTGGGAACAGGGGTCTCAGCCCCAGCATTTT
J: TRBJ1-5
size: once
V: TRBV5-1
D: TRBD1

CDR3: CASSFPGMNTEAFF
DNA: TGTGCCAGCAGTTTTCCAGGGATGAACACTGAAGCTTTCTTT
J: TRBJ1-1
size: NA
V: TRBV27
D: NA

CDR3: CASSSPFVGVLDTEAFF
DNA: TGTGCCAGCAGCTCGCCTTTCGTGGGGGTTTTAGACACTGAAGCTTTCTTT
J: TRBJ1-1
size: once
V: TRBV7-2
D: NA

CDR3: CASSQSGTLYNEQFF
DNA: TGTGCCAGCAGCCAATCCGGGACCCTTTACAATGAGCAGTTCTTC
J: TRBJ2-1
size: NA
V: TRBV11-2
D: NA

CDR3: CASSLDGTPGYTF
DNA: TGCGCCAGCAGCTTGGACGGGACACCAGGCTACACCTTC
J: TRBJ1-2
size: few
V: TRBV5-1
D: NA

CDR3: CASTPGSSGPSSYNEQFF
DNA: TGTGCCAGCACCCCGGGGAGTAGCGGCCCAAGCTCCTACAATGAGCAGTTCTTC
J: TRBJ2-1
size: NA
V: TRBV27
D: NA

CDR3: CASSSGGVNTGELFF
DNA: TGTGCCAGCAGCTCGGGCGGGGTCAACACCGGGGAGCTGTTTTTT
J: TRBJ2-2
size: NA
V: TRBV5-5
D: NA

CDR3: CASREPGASNQPQHF
DNA: TGTGCCAGCAGGGAACCAGGGGCCAGCAATCAGCCCCAGCATTTT
J: TRBJ1-5
size: NA
V: TRBV6-5
D: NA

CDR3: CASSLDTEQYF
DNA: TGTGCCAGCAGCTTAGATACCGAGCAGTACTTC
J: TRBJ2-7
size: NA
V: TRBV7-8
D: NA

CDR3: CASSVVELPYNEQFF
DNA: TGTGCCAGCAGCGTAGTCGAATTGCCCTACAATGAGCAGTTCTTC
J: TRBJ2-1
size: NA
V: TRBV9
D: NA

CDR3: CAGSGTGYGYTF
DNA: TGTGCCGGTTCCGGGACAGGCTATGGCTACACCTTC
J: TRBJ1-2
size: NA
V: TRBV6-5
D: TRBD1

CDR3: CASSLSSGGGLNTQYF
DNA: TGTGCCAGCAGCCTGAGTAGCGGGGGGGGTCTGAATACGCAGTATTTT
J: TRBJ2-3
size: NA
V: TRBV7-9
D: TRBD2

CDR3: CASRTAETGRQPQHF
DNA: TGTGCCAGCAGGACCGCTGAGACAGGGCGTCAGCCCCAGCATTTT
J: TRBJ1-5
size: NA
V: TRBV6-1
D: TRBD1

CDR3: CATLRPNTDTQYF
DNA: TGTGCCACCCTAAGGCCCAACACAGATACGCAGTATTTT
J: TRBJ2-3
size: NA
V: TRBV2
D: NA

CDR3: CASRDQGMNTEAFF
DNA: TGTGCCAGCAGAGATCAGGGGATGAACACTGAAGCTTTCTTT
J: TRBJ1-1
size: NA
V: TRBV5-4
D: NA

CDR3: CASSRSGTNTGELFF
DNA: TGTGCCAGCAGCAGATCCGGGACCAACACCGGGGAGCTGTTTTTT
J: TRBJ2-2
size: NA
V: TRBV9
D: NA

CDR3: CASSSTGEIQPQHF
DNA: TGTGCCAGCAGTTCGACAGGGGAGATCCAGCCCCAGCATTTT
J: TRBJ1-5
size: NA
V: TRBV28
D: TRBD1

CDR3: CAWSGGQYHQPQHF
DNA: TGTGCCTGGAGCGGAGGACAGTACCATCAGCCCCAGCATTTT
J: TRBJ1-5
size: few
V: TRBV30
D: NA

CDR3: CASSLGRNSYNEQFF
DNA: TGTGCCAGCAGCTTAGGACGGAACTCCTACAATGAGCAGTTCTTC
J: TRBJ2-1
size: NA
V: TRBV11-1
D: NA

CDR3: CASRTMTGNNEQFF
DNA: TGTGCCAGCAGAACGATGACAGGGAACAATGAGCAGTTCTTC
J: TRBJ2-1
size: few
V: TRBV6-6
D: TRBD1

CDR3: CAWTRRAGMPQHF
DNA: TGTGCCTGGACCCGCAGGGCGGGAATGCCCCAGCATTTT
J: TRBJ1-5
size: NA
V: TRBV30
D: NA

CDR3: CASSVSSAGGPSEQYF
DNA: TGTGCCAGCAGCGTAAGTTCTGCGGGAGGGCCCTCCGAGCAGTACTTC
J: TRBJ2-7
size: NA
V: TRBV9
D: TRBD2

CDR3: CASSLAPKADTQYF
DNA: TGTGCCAGCAGCTTGGCTCCAAAAGCGGATACGCAGTATTTT
J: TRBJ2-3
size: NA
V: TRBV5-4
D: NA

CDR3: CASSEGTSDEETQYF
DNA: TGTGCCAGCAGCGAAGGGACTAGCGACGAAGAGACCCAGTACTTC
J: TRBJ2-5
size: few
V: TRBV11-1
D: TRBD2

CDR3: CASRPPGGYNEQFF
DNA: TGCGCCAGCAGACCCCCGGGGGGCTACAATGAGCAGTTCTTC
J: TRBJ2-1
size: NA
V: TRBV5-1
D: TRBD2

CDR3: CASSWETSGRTNEQFF
DNA: TGTGCCAGCAGCTGGGAGACTAGCGGGAGGACCAATGAGCAGTTCTTC
J: TRBJ2-1
size: NA
V: TRBV5-4
D: TRBD2

CDR3: CASSLGGQGLSGNTIYF
DNA: TGTGCCAGCAGCTTAGGAGGACAGGGCCTCTCTGGAAACACCATATATTTT
J: TRBJ1-3
size: NA
V: TRBV7-2
D: TRBD1

CDR3: CASSPGGQTYEQYF
DNA: TGTGCCAGCAGCCCAGGGGGACAGACCTACGAGCAGTACTTC
J: TRBJ2-7
size: NA
V: TRBV9
D: TRBD1

CDR3: CASSQELWQDGNTIYF
DNA: TGCGCCAGCAGCCAAGAGTTATGGCAGGACGGAAACACCATATATTTT
J: TRBJ1-3
size: NA
V: TRBV4-3
D: NA

CDR3: CASSDFVGEQYF
DNA: TGTGCCAGCAGCGACTTCGTGGGCGAGCAGTACTTC
J: TRBJ2-7
size: few
V: TRBV7-2
D: NA